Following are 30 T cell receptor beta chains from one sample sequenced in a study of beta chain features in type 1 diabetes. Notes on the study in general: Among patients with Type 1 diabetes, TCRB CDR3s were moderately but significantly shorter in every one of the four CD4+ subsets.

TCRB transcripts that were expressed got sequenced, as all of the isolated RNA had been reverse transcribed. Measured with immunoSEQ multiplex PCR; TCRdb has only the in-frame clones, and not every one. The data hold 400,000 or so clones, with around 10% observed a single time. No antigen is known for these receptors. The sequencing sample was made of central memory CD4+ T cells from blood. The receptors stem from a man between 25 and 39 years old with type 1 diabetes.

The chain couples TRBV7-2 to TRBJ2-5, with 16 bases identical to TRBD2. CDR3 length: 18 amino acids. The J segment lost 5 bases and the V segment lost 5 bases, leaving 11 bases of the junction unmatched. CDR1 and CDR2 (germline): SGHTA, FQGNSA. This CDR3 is CASSQGTSGRALEETQYF. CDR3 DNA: TGTGCCAGCAGCCAAGGGACTAGCGGGAGGGCCCTCGAGGAGACCCAGTACTTC.

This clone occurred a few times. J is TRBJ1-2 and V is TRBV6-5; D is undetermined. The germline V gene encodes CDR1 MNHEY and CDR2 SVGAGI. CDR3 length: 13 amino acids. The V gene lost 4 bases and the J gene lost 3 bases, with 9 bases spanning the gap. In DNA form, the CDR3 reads TGTGCCAGCAGTTCCCTCCCCGACTATGGCTACACCTTC. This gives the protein CASSSLPDYGYTF.

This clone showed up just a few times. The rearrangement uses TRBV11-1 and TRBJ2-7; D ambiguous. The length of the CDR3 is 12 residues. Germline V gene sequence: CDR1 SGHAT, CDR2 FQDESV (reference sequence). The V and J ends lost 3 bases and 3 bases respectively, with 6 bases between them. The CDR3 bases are TGTGCCAGCAGCTTTGCATACTACGAGCAGTACTTC. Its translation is CASSFAYYEQYF. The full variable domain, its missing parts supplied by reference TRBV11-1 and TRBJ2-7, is EAEVAQSPRYKITEKSQAVAFWCDPISGHATLYWYRQILGQGPELLVQFQDESVVDDSQLPKDRFSAERLKGVDSTLKIQPAELGDSAMYLCASSFAYYEQYFGPGTRLTVT.

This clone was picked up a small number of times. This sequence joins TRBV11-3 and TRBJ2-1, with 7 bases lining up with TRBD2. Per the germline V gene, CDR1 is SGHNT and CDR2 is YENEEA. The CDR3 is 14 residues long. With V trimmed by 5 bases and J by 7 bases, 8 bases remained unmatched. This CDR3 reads CASSHGTIENEQFF. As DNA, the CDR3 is TGTGCCAGCAGCCACGGGACTATCGAAAATGAGCAGTTCTTC.

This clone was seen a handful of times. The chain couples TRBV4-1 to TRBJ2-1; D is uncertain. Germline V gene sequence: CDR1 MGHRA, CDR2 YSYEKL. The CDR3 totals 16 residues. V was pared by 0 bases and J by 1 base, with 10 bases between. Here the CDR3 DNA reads TGCGCCAGCAGCCAAGATGATAGGGCGTCCTACAATGAGCAGTTCTTC. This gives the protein CASSQDDRASYNEQFF.

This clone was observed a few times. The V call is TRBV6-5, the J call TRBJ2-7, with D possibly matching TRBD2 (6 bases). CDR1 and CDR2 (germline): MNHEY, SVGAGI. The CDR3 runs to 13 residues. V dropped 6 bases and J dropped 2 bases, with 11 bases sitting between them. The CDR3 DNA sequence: TGTGCCAGCAGAGAGACTAGGACCTACGAGCAGTACTTC. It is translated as CASRETRTYEQYF.

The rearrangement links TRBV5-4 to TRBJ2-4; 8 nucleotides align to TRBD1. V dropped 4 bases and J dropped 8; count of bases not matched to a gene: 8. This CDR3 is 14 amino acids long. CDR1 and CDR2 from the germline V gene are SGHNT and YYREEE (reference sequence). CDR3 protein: CASSVQGARDIQYF. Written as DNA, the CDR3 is TGTGCCAGCAGCGTTCAGGGGGCGCGGGACATTCAGTACTTC.

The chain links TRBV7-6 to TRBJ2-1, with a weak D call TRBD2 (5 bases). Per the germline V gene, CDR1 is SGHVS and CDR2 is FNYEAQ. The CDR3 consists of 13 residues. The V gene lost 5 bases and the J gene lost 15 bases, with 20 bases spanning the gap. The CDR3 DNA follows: TGTGCCAGCAGCCTTAGCGCGGCTGACAAAAGGTTCTTC. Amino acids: CASSLSAADKRFF.

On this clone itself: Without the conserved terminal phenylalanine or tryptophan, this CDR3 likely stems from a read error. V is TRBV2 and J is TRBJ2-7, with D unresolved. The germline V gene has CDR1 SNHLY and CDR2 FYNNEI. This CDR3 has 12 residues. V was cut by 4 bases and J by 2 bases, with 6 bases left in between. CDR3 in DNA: TGTGCCAGCAGTGTGAGTGCCTACGAGCAGTACTCC. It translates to CASSVSAYEQYS.

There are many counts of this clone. The CDR3 loop reads CASSRQGAGTGELFF. The DNA of the CDR3 is TGTGCCAGCAGCCGACAGGGGGCCGGCACCGGGGAGCTGTTTTTT. The chain couples TRBV2 to TRBJ2-2, with TRBD1 identical over 10 bases. The CDR3 consists of 15 residues. V trimming: 6 bases; J trimming: 4 bases; junction bases outside the gene matches: 5. The V gene's germline CDR1 is SNHLY and CDR2 FYNNEI.

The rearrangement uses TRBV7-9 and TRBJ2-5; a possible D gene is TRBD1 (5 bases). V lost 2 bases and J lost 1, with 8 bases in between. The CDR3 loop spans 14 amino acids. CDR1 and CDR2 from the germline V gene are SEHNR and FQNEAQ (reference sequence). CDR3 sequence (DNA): TGTGCCAGCAGCTTAACTCAGGGCCAAGAGACCCAGTACTTC. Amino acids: CASSLTQGQETQYF.

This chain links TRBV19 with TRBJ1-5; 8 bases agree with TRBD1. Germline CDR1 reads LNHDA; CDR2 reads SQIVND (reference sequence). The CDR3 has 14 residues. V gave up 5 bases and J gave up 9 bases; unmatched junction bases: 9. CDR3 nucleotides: TGTGCCAGTAGTGTCCAGACAGGGGTCGGGCCCCAGCATTTT. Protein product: CASSVQTGVGPQHF.

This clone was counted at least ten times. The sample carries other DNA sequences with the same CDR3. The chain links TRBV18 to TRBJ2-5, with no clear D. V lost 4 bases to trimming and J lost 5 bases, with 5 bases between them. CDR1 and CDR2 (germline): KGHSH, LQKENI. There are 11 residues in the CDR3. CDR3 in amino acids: CASSREETQYF. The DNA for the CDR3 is TGTGCCAGCTCACGAGAGGAGACCCAGTACTTC.

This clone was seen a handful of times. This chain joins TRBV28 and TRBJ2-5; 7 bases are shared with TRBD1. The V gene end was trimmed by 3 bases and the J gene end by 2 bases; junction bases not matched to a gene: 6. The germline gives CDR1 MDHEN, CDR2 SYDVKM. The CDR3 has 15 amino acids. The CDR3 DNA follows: TGTGCCAGCAGTTTTGCTGGGACAGCTCAAGAGACCCAGTACTTC. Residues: CASSFAGTAQETQYF.

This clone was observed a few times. CDR3 residues: CATLWRNTEAFF. The CDR3, as DNA: TGTGCTACCCTGTGGAGGAACACTGAAGCTTTCTTT. The chain uses TRBV7-9 and TRBJ1-1, with unresolved D. There are 12 residues in the CDR3. The germline V gene has CDR1 SEHNR and CDR2 FQNEAQ (reference sequence).

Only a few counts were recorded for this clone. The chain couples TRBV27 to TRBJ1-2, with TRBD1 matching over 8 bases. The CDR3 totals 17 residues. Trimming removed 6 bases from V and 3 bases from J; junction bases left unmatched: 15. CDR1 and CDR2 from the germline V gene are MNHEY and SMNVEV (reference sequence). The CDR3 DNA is TGTGCCAGCAGAATCGGGACAGGCGGGGACATATACTATGGCTACACCTTC. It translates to CASRIGTGGDIYYGYTF.

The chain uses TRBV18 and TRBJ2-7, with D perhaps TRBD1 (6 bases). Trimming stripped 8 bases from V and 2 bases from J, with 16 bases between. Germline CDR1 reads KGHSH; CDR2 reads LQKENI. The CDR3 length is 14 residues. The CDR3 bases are TGTGCCAGCGCAAGGGACACGAAACCCTACGAGCAGTACTTC. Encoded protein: CASARDTKPYEQYF.

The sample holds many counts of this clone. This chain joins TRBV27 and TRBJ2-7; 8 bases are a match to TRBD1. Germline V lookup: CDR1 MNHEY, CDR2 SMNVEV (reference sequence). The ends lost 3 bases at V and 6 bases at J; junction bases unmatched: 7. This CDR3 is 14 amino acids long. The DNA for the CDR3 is TGTGCCAGCAGTTTCGGCAGGGGGCTCGGCGAGCAGTACTTC. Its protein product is CASSFGRGLGEQYF.

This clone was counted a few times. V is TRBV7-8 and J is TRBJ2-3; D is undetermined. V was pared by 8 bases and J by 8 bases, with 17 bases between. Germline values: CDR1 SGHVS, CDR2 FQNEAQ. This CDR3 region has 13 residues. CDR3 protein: CASSPPVTGTQYF. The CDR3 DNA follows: TGTGCCAGCTCCCCTCCAGTTACCGGTACGCAGTATTTT.

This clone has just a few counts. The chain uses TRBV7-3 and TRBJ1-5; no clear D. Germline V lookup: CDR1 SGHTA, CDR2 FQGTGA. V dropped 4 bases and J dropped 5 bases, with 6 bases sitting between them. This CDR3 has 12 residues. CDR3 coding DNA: TGTGCCAGCAGCTGGGGTTATCAGCCCCAGCATTTT. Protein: CASSWGYQPQHF.

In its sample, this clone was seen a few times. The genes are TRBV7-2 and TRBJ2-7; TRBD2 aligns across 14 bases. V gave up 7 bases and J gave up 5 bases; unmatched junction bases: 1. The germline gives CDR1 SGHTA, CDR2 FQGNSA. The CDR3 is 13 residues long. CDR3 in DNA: TGTGCCAGCAAGACTAGCGGGAGGGACGAGCAGTACTTC. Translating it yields CASKTSGRDEQYF.

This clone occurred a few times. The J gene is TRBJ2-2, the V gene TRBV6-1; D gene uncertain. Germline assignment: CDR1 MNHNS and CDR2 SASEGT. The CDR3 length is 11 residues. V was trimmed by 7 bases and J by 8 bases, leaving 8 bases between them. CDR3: CASTRGGELFF. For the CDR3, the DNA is TGTGCCAGCACCCGTGGAGGGGAGCTGTTTTTT.

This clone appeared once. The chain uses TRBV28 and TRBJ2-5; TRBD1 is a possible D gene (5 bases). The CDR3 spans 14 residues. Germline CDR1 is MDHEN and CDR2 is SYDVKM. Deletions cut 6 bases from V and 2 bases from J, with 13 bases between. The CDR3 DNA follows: TGTGCCAGCAGACTAACGACAGTTCAAGAGACCCAGTACTTC. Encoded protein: CASRLTTVQETQYF.

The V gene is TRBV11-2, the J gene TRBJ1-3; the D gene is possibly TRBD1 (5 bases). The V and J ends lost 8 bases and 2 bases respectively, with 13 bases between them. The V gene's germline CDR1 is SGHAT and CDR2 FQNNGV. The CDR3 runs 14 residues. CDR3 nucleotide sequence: TGTGCCAGCGGGGCCATTCAGACTGGAAACACCATATATTTT. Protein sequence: CASGAIQTGNTIYF.

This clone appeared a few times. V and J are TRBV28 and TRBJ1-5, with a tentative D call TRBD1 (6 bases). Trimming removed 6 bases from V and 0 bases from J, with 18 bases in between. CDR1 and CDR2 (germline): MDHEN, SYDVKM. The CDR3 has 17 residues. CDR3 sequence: CASRVLGQIYSNQPQHF. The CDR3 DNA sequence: TGTGCCAGCAGAGTACTAGGACAGATTTATAGCAATCAGCCCCAGCATTTT.

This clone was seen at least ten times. CDR3 DNA sequence: TGTGCCAGCAGCCTACGACAGGCAGGAGATACGCAGTATTTT. It specifies CASSLRQAGDTQYF. The V gene is TRBV6-5, the J gene TRBJ2-3; D possibly corresponds to TRBD1 (6 bases). Germline V gene sequence: CDR1 MNHEY, CDR2 SVGAGI. The CDR3 is 14 amino acids. The V end was cut by 6 bases, the J end by 5 bases, with 15 bases between.

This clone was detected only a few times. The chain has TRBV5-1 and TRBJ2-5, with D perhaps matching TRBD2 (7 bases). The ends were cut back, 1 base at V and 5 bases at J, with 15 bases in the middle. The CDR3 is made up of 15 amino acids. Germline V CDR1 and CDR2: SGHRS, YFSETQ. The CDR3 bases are TGCGCCAGCAGCTTGTATCGGGGGCGGGAGGAGACCCAGTACTTC. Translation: CASSLYRGREETQYF.

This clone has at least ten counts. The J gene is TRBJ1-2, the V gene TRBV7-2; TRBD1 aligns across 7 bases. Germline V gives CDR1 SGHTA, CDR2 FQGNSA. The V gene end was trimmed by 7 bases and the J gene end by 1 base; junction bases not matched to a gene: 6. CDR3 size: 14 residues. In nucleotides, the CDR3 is TGTGCCAGCAAGGACAGGTTTGATAACTATGGCTACACCTTC. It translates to CASKDRFDNYGYTF. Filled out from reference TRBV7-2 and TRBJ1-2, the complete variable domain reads GAGVSQSPSNKVTEKGKDVELRCDPISGHTALYWYRQSLGQGLEFLIYFQGNSAPDKSGLPSDRFSAERTGGSVSTLTIQRTQQEDSAVYLCASKDRFDNYGYTFGSGTRLTVV.

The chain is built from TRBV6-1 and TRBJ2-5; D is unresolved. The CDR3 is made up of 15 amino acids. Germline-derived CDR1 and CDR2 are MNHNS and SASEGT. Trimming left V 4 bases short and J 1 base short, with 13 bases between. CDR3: CASSGRPSIQETQYF. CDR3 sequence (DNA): TGTGCCAGCAGTGGCAGGCCAAGCATCCAAGAGACCCAGTACTTC.

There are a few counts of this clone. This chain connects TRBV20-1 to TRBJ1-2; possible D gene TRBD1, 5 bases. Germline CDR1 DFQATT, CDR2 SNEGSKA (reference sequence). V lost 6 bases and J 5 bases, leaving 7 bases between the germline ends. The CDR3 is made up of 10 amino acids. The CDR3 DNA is TGCAGTGCCAGGGCTTATGGCTACACCTTC. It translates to CSARAYGYTF.